The entry that follows covers one T cell receptor (beta chain) sequence. Its binding antigen is unknown. No much larger clone is present one base from it, and per-base qualities are unavailable. Counted from cysteine to phenylalanine, this CDR3 has 14 amino acids. The entry retains the CDR3 DNA only, 42 bases that are in frame from base 1. Trimming costs V 3 bases and J 4 bases, and their ends lie 12 bases apart. From a lookup of the germline V gene (reference sequence), CDR1 and CDR2 are MNHEY and SMNVEV. The data were obtained in a study of blood T cell repertoires in COVID-19 (dated by TCRdb to the early 2020s). Study-wide context: Samples covering the acute and convalescent phases of COVID-19 were provided by collaborators in the United States, Italy and Spain. The material from the prospective study consisted of cDNA or gDNA derived from T cells, B-cell-depleted T cells, or PBMCs. Deeply sampled blood TCRbeta repertoires from subjects exposed to, actively infected with, or recovered from COVID-19 were included in the dataset. The repertoires were released in a freely available public database intended as a resource for research on the immune response to SARS-CoV-2. The samples were drawn from the first 160 participants of the ongoing ImmuneRACE study and from 950 to 1,500 subjects provided by 6 global collaborators. Sample metadata almost always included a de-identified subject ID, COVID-19 status, age in years and sex. HLA class I and class II types, where available, came from metadata supplied by the sample provider rather than from assay-based typing. The investigation overall reported the following: The amount of clinical and demographic metadata varied by source and participant and was provided uncurated.

Participants in the prospective study were aged 18 to 89 years, lived in 24 United States geographic areas, and enrolled through a virtual design. In the prospective study, participants were assigned to cohorts based on the clinical history participants reported in a screening survey and a study questionnaire. Recovered participants in ImmuneRACE Cohort 3 were defined as having two consecutive negative NP/OP PCR tests, clearance from a healthcare professional, or resolution of symptoms. In the prospective study, whole blood, serum and a nasopharyngeal or oropharyngeal swab were collected from each participant by mobile phlebotomists. Prospective study participants could optionally give additional blood draws and questionnaires over an approximately 2-month period. Before DNA extraction, prospective study blood samples were shipped either frozen or at room temperature. TCRbeta CDR3 regions were amplified from genomic DNA by means of the immunoSEQ Assay, a bias-controlled multiplex PCR. The original methods were these. Within the assay, amplification of reference gene primers was used to estimate how many nucleated cells each sample contained. Sequence reads were collapsed and filtered to measure the absolute abundance of every unique TCRbeta CDR3 rearrangement. Productive Simpson clonality was computed per sample as the square root of Simpson's diversity index over productive rearrangements. TCRdb retrieved this table from immuneACCESS and kept in-frame rearrangements only. Not all clones are present; in checked studies, unresolved V genes account for under half, and no reason is known for the remainder. V and J calls and clone size follow that table, whereas D and trimming were derived from the DNA. Here the sample has about 270,000 clones; 80% to 90% occur a single time. Over 2% of the sample comes from the top ten.

The chain employs TRBV27 and TRBJ1-2; no confident D gene assignment can be made. Material for sequencing was PBMCs or T cells enriched from blood (not recorded which). This sequence was found in a woman aged 18 to 35 who had recovered from COVID-19. The bases read TGTGCCAGCAGTTTCACGAGGCCTTCCTATGGCTACACCTTC. This encodes CASSFTRPSYGYTF.